This TCR beta chain was documented in a study of human T cells and chemical hapten exposure. Study-level information: Minor pooled library volume differences mainly drove per-sample TCR yield variation.

Unfractionated whole blood yielded total RNA. Study findings and constraints: Among TCRs, those above 1 in 1000 frequency were unaffected by DPC sensitization.

Separate cDNA molecules received unique molecular identifiers, which the library attached to them. Authors' methods: TCRs per sample had a median of approximately 88,000 and ranged from roughly 20,000 to 700,000. TCRdb re-analysed the 5' RACE reads in MiXCR, keeping a single row per CDR3 protein. TCRdb, rather than the study authors, made the V and J calls. Among about 140,000 distinct CDR3 sequences listed, around 4.4% were seen once. In its sample, this clonotype was seen many times. The antigen remains unidentified. The junction had 2 bases not matched to a gene; V was cut back by 5 bases and J by 3 bases. This CDR3 comprises 14 residues. CDR1 and CDR2 (germline): MNHEY, SVGEGT.

The chain joins TRBV6-2 or TRBV6-3 to TRBJ1-5; 9 bases map to TRBD1. This TCR came from a female donor in good health. The CDR3 nucleotides read TGTGCCAGCAGTCGGACAGGGGTCAATCAGCCCCAGCATTTT. It yields the protein CASSRTGVNQPQHF.